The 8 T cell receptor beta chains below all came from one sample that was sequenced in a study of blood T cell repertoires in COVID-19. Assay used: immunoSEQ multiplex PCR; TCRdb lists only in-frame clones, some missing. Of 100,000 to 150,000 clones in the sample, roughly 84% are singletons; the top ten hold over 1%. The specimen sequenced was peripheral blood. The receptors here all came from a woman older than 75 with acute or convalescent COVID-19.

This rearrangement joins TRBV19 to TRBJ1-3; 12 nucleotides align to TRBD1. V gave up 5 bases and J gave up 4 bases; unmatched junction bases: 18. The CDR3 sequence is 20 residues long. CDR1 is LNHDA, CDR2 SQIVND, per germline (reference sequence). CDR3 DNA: TGTGCCAGTAGTTCGACTGATACCGGGACAGGGGGCTATACCGGAAACACCATATATTTT. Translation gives CASSSTDTGTGGYTGNTIYF.

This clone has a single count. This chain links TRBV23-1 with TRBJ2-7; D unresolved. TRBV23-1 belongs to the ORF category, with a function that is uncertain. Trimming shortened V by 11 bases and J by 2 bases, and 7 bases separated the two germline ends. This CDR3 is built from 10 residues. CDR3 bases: TGCGCCGTTAGCCCCTACGAGCAGTACTTC. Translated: CAVSPYEQYF.

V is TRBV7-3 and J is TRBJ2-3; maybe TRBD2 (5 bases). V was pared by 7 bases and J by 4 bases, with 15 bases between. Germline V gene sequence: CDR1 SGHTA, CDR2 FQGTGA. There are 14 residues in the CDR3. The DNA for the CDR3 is TGTGCCAGCACATACGGGGTTGGGTCAGATACGCAGTATTTT. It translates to CASTYGVGSDTQYF.

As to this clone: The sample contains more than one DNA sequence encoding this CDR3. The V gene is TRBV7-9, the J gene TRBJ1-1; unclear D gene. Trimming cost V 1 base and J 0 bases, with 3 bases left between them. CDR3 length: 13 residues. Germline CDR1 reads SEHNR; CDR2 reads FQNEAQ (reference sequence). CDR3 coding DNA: TGTGCCAGCAGCTTAGATATGAACACTGAAGCTTTCTTT. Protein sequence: CASSLDMNTEAFF.

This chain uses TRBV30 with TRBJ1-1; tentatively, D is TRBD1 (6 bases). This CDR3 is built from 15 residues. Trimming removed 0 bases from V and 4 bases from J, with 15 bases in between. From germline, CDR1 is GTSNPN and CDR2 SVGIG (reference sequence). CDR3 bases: TGTGCCTGGAGTGTAAACGCAGGGGTGCCCACTGAAGCTTTCTTT. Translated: CAWSVNAGVPTEAFF.

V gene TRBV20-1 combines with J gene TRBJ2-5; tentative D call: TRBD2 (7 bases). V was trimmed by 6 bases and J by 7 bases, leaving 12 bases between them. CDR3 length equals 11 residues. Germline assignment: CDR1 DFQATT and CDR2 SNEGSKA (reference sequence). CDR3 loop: CSAGGLATQYF. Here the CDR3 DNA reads TGCAGTGCCGGGGGGCTAGCGACCCAGTACTTC.

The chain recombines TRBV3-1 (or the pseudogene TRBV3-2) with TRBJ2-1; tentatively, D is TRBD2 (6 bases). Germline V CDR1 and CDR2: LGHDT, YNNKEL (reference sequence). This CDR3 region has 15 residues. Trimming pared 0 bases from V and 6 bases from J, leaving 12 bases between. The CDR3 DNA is TGTGCCAGCAGCCAAGAAGCCGGGAGAGGCAATGAGCAGTTCTTC. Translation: CASSQEAGRGNEQFF.

The CDR3 loop reads CASSADRVGQETQYF. The CDR3 region has the DNA TGTGCCAGCAGCGCAGACAGGGTCGGCCAAGAGACCCAGTACTTC. The V and J genes are TRBV5-6 and TRBJ2-5; 7 bases are a match to TRBD1. The V segment lost 4 bases and the J segment 1 base; nucleotides outside the gene matches: 7. Per the germline V gene, CDR1 is SGHDT and CDR2 is YYEEEE. The CDR3 totals 15 residues.